The following is a TCR beta chain sequence with its context. Per the original methods: Cell counts per sample came from amplifying reference gene primers. Generated by immunoSEQ multiplex PCR, the TCRdb table keeps only in-frame clones and is missing some. That table furnishes V, J and clone size, whereas the DNA furnished D and trimming. The top ten hold over 7% of the sample, which has approximately 200,000 clones, about 82% seen once. The data are from a study of blood T cell repertoires in COVID-19. On the study more broadly: T cells, B-cell-depleted T cells, or PBMCs provided the cDNA or gDNA that served as material.

Which cohort a participant joined came from the clinical history participants gave. The CDR3 is 14 residues long. CDR1 MDHEN and CDR2 SYDVKM come from the germline V gene. V lost 7 bases to trimming and J lost 3 bases; unmatched junction nucleotides: 9. Sequenced: PBMCs or T cells enriched from blood (not recorded which). The origin of this receptor is a woman in her twenties or thirties who had recovered from COVID-19. The V call is TRBV28, the J call TRBJ2-7; 7 bases map to TRBD2. In DNA form, the CDR3 reads TGTGCCAGCACCCGTGGCGGGGGATACTACGAGCAGTACTTC. Amino acid sequence: CASTRGGGYYEQYF.